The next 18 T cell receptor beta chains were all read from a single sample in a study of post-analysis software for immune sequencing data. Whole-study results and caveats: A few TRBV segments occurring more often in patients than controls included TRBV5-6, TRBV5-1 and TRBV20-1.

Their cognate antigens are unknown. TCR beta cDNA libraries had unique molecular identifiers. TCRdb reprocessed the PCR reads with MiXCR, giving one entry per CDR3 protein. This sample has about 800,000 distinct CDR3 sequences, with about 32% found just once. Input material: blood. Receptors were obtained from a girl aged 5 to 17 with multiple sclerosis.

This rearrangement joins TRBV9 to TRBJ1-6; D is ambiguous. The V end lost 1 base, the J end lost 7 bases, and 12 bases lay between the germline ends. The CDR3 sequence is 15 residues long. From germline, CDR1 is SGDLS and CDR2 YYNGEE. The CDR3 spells CASSVTTDPNSPLHF. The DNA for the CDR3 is TGTGCCAGCAGCGTAACAACCGATCCAAATTCACCCCTCCACTTT.

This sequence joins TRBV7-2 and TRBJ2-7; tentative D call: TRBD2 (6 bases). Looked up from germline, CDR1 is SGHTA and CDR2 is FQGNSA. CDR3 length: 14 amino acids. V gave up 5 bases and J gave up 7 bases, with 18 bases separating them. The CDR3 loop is CASSGWGFAGEQYF. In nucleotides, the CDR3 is TGTGCCAGCAGCGGATGGGGCTTCGCGGGGGAGCAGTACTTC. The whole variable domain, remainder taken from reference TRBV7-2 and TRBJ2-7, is GAGVSQSPSNKVTEKGKDVELRCDPISGHTALYWYRQSLGQGLEFLIYFQGNSAPDKSGLPSDRFSAERTGGSVSTLTIQRTQQEDSAVYLCASSGWGFAGEQYFGPGTRLTVT.

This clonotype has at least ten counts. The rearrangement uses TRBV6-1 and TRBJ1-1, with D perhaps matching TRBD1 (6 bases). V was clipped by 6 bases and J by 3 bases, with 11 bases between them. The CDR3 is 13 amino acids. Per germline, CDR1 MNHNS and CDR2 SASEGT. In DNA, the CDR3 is TGTGCCAGCAGCCGAGGGGGGTACACTGAAGCTTTCTTT. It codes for CASSRGGYTEAFF.

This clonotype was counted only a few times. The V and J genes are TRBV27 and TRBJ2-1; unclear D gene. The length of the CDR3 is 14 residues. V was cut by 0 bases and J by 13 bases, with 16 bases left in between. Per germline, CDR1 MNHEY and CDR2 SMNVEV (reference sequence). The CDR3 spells CASSLSIGWASQFF. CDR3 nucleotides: TGTGCCAGCAGTTTATCGATCGGGTGGGCCTCTCAGTTCTTC.

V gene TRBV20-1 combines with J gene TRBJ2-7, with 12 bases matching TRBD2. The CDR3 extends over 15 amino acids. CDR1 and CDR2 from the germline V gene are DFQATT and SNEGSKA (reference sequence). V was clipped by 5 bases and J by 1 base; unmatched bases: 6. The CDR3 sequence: CSASSGLAGSYEQYF. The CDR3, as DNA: TGCAGTGCTTCCTCGGGACTAGCGGGTTCCTACGAGCAGTACTTC.

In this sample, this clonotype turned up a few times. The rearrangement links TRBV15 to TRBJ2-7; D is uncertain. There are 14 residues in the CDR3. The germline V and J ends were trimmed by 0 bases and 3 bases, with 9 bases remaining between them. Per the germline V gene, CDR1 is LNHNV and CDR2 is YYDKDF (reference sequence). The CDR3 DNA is TGTGCCACCAGCAGAGAGTCTACGGGCTACGAGCAGTACTTC. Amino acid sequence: CATSRESTGYEQYF.

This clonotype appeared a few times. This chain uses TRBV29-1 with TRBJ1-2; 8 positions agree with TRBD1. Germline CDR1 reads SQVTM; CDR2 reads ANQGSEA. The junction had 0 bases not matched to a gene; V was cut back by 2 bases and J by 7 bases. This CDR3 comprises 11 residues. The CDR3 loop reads CSVEQGAGYTF. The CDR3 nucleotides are TGCAGCGTTGAACAGGGGGCTGGCTACACCTTC. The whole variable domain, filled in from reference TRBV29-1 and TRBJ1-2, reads SAVISQKPSRDICQRGTSLTIQCQVDSQVTMMFWYRQQPGQSLTLIATANQGSEATYESGFVIDKFPISRPNLTFSTLTVSNMSPEDSSIYLCSVEQGAGYTFGSGTRLTVV.

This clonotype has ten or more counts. In DNA, the CDR3 is TGTGCCACCGAACAGGAGAACACCTACGAGCAGTACTTC. It is translated as CATEQENTYEQYF. The chain has TRBV10-3 and TRBJ2-7, with D possibly TRBD1 on 5 matching bases. This CDR3 spans 13 amino acids. Germline CDR1 and CDR2: ENHRY and SYGVKD. V lost 10 bases, J lost 2 bases, and 15 bases lay in between.

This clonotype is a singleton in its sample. CDR3 residues: CASSYGGLYGYTF. The CDR3 DNA sequence: TGTGCCAGCAGTTACGGGGGCCTCTATGGCTACACCTTC. The rearrangement links TRBV6-5 to TRBJ1-2, with D maybe TRBD1 (6 bases). V shed 2 bases and J shed 4 bases, with 8 bases lying between them. The CDR3 sequence is 13 residues long. Germline V lookup: CDR1 MNHEY, CDR2 SVGAGI.

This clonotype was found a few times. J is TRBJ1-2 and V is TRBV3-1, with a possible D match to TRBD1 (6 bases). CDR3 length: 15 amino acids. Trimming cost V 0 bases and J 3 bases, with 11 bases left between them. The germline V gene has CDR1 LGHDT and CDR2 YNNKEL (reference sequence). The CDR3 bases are TGTGCCAGCAGCCAAGATCCGGCAGGGGACTATGGCTACACCTTC. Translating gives CASSQDPAGDYGYTF.

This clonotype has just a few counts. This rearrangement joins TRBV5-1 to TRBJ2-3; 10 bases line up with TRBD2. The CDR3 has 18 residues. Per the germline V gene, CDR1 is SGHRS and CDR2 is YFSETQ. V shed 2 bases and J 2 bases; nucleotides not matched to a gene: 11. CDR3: CASSFSGRPSVNTDTQYF. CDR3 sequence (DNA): TGCGCCAGCAGCTTTAGCGGGAGGCCCTCTGTAAACACAGATACGCAGTATTTT.

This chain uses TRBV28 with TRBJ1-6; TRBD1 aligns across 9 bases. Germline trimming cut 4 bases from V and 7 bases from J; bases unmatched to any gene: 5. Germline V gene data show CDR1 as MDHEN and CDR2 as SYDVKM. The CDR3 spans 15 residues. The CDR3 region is CASSYRGQLNSPLHF. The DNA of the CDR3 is TGTGCCAGCAGTTACAGGGGGCAACTAAATTCACCCCTCCACTTT.

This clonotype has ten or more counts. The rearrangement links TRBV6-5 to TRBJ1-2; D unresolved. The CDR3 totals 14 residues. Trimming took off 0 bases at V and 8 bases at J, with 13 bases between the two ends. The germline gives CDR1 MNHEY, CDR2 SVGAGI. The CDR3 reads CASSYSRSSIGYTF. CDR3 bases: TGTGCCAGCAGTTACTCGAGGTCCTCTATCGGCTACACCTTC.

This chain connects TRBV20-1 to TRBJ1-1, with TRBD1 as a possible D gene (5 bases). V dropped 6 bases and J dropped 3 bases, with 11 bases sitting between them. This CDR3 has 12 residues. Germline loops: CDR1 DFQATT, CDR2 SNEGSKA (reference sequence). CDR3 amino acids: CSAGVSDTEAFF. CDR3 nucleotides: TGCAGTGCGGGGGTGTCGGACACTGAAGCTTTCTTT.

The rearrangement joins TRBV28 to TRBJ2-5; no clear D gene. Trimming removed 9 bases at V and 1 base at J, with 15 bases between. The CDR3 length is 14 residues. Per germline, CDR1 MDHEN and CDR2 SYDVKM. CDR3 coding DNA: TGTGCCAGGGTGCTAGAATTCCCCCAAGAGACCCAGTACTTC. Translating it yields CARVLEFPQETQYF.

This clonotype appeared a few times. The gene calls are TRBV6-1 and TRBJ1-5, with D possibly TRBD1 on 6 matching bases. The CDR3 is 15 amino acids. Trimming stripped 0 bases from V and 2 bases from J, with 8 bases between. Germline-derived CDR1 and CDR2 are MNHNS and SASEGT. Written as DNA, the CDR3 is TGTGCCAGCAGTGAAGCCGGGGGCGGCAATCAGCCCCAGCATTTT. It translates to CASSEAGGGNQPQHF.

CDR3 sequence (DNA): TGTGCCAGCAGTTTGAACGCAGGACAGCCCCAGCATTTT. Protein product: CASSLNAGQPQHF. This chain links TRBV6-2 or TRBV6-3 with TRBJ1-5, with D hard to call. V lost 4 bases, J lost 7 bases, and 11 bases lay in between. Germline CDR1 MNHEY, CDR2 SVGEGT. The CDR3 spans 13 residues.

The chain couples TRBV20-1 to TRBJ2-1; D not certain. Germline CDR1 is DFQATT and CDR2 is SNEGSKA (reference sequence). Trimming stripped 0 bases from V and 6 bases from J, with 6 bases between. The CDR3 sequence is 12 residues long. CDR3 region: CSARDAGNEQFF. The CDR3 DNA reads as TGCAGTGCTAGAGATGCAGGCAATGAGCAGTTCTTC.